Sequencing of this T cell receptor (beta chain) was carried out in a study of T-cell reconstitution after alpha-beta-depleted transplantation in children. In this sample, this clonotype turned up many times. Preparing the TCRbeta library involved the use of unique molecular identifiers. TCRdb ran MiXCR on the PCR reads and lists one entry per CDR3 protein. This table holds 60,000 to 70,000 distinct CDR3 sequences, roughly 5.2% found once. The germline gives CDR1 SGHAT, CDR2 FQNNGV. The CDR3 runs 11 residues. Trimming removed 6 bases at V and 9 bases at J, with 10 bases between. Specimen: PBMCs, mostly from graft donor cells, collected 180 days after TCRalphabeta/CD19-depleted stem cell transplant. This rearrangement joins TRBV11-2 to TRBJ2-3; TRBD2 is a possible D gene (6 bases). The clonotype originates from a boy under two years old who had a stem cell transplant for acute myeloid leukemia, so the T cells may come from the graft donor. Written as DNA, the CDR3 is TGTGCCAGCAGTTCGGGACTCACGCAGTATTTT. Amino acids: CASSSGLTQYF.